Below, 20 T cell receptor beta chains from the same sample are listed, as sequenced in a study of CD8+ T cells in alopecia areata. Once RNA had been extracted, it was reverse transcribed into cDNA to act as the sequencing template. Measured with immunoSEQ multiplex PCR; TCRdb has only the in-frame clones, and not every one. The sample contains roughly 150,000 clones, approximately 60% of which appear only once. Sequencing was done on a sample of CD4+ T cells sorted from blood. The receptors were sampled from a human donor in good health.

In this sample, this clone turned up a few times. V usage is TRBV29-1 and J usage is TRBJ2-1; 8 bases fit TRBD2. CDR1 SQVTM and CDR2 ANQGSEA come from the germline V gene. The CDR3 has 16 amino acids. After removal of 1 base from V and 5 bases from J, the junction contained 10 bases not matched to a gene. The CDR3 is CSVEGSGSLIHNEQFF. CDR3 nucleotides: TGCAGCGTTGAAGGCAGCGGGAGTTTAATCCACAATGAGCAGTTCTTC.

This chain uses TRBV2 with TRBJ2-5; D remains unclear. This CDR3 contains 14 residues. The V gene lost 8 bases and the J gene lost 3 bases, with 16 bases spanning the gap. CDR1 is SNHLY and CDR2 is FYNNEI in the germline V gene. CDR3 loop: CASRRRATKETQYF. DNA of the CDR3: TGTGCCAGCCGCCGTCGAGCTACGAAAGAGACCCAGTACTTC.

The rearrangement uses TRBV7-9 and TRBJ2-5; D remains ambiguous. The CDR3 consists of 11 residues. V gave up 1 base and J gave up 9 bases, with 6 bases separating them. CDR1 and CDR2 (germline): SEHNR, FQNEAQ (reference sequence). The DNA of the CDR3 is TGTGCCAGCAGCTTAGGGGAAGCCCAGTACTTC. This codes for CASSLGEAQYF. The full variable domain, rest sourced from reference TRBV7-9 and TRBJ2-5, is DTGVSQNPRHKITKRGQNVTFRCDPISEHNRLYWYRQTLGQGPEFLTYFQNEAQLEKSRLLSDRFSAERPKGSFSTLEIQRTEQGDSAMYLCASSLGEAQYFGPGTRLLVL.

The chain links TRBV7-2 to TRBJ1-1; D ambiguous. The V end was cut by 5 bases, the J end by 1 base, with 8 bases between. The CDR3 has 13 residues. Germline CDR1 SGHTA, CDR2 FQGNSA. Here the CDR3 DNA reads TGTGCCAGCAGCCCGGAGGGGAACACTGAAGCTTTCTTT. Protein product: CASSPEGNTEAFF. Full variable domain (remainder filled in from reference TRBV7-2 and TRBJ1-1): GAGVSQSPSNKVTEKGKDVELRCDPISGHTALYWYRQSLGQGLEFLIYFQGNSAPDKSGLPSDRFSAERTGGSVSTLTIQRTQQEDSAVYLCASSPEGNTEAFFGQGTRLTVV.

The rearrangement uses TRBV30 and TRBJ1-2; D is possibly TRBD1 (5 bases). This CDR3 is built from 15 residues. The germline gives CDR1 GTSNPN, CDR2 SVGIG (reference sequence). V lost 0 bases and J 4 bases, leaving 15 bases between the germline ends. CDR3 amino acids: CAWSVFGAAPYGYTF. CDR3 bases: TGTGCCTGGAGTGTATTCGGGGCAGCCCCCTATGGCTACACCTTC.

The chain carries TRBV5-1 and TRBJ1-2, with D perhaps TRBD1 (5 bases). The CDR3 is made up of 14 amino acids. Trimming stripped 0 bases from V and 7 bases from J, with 13 bases between. Germline V gene sequence: CDR1 SGHRS, CDR2 YFSETQ. The CDR3 reads CASSLAEGDSGYTF. CDR3 bases: TGCGCCAGCAGCTTGGCCGAAGGGGACTCTGGCTACACCTTC.

The V and J genes are TRBV27 and TRBJ1-1; the D is unclear. This CDR3 has 13 residues. The germline V gene encodes CDR1 MNHEY and CDR2 SMNVEV (reference sequence). V was trimmed by 6 bases and J by 4 bases, leaving 12 bases between them. CDR3 coding DNA: TGTGCCAGCAGCCGTGGGGTGGGCACTGAAGCTTTCTTT. Encoded protein: CASSRGVGTEAFF.

This chain connects TRBV2 to TRBJ1-4; 7 nucleotides line up with TRBD1. In germline, CDR1 is SNHLY, CDR2 FYNNEI. CDR3 length: 11 amino acids. V gave up 6 bases and J gave up 13 bases; unmatched junction bases: 5. The CDR3 bases are TGTGCCAGCAGCGGACAGGAGGCACTGTTTTTT. As protein: CASSGQEALFF.

This sequence joins TRBV5-4 and TRBJ1-1; D uncertain. V shed 4 bases and J shed 7 bases, with 14 bases lying between them. Germline values: CDR1 SGHNT, CDR2 YYREEE (reference sequence). The CDR3 sequence is 13 residues long. This CDR3 reads CASSADRGSEAFF. The DNA of the CDR3 is TGTGCCAGCAGCGCGGACCGAGGGAGTGAAGCTTTCTTT.

V gene TRBV30 combines with J gene TRBJ2-7; D unresolved. The CDR3 sequence is 11 residues long. Germline CDR1 is GTSNPN and CDR2 is SVGIG (reference sequence). Between the trimmed V and J ends, which lost 0 bases and 3 bases, there was a span of 3 bases. CDR3 nucleotide sequence: TGTGCCTGGAGTGTCGTCTACGAGCAGTACTTC. It translates to CAWSVVYEQYF.

To note about this clone: A junction end diverges from the germline sequence, so it may reflect a read error. The rearrangement links TRBV5-4 to TRBJ1-5; D is unresolved. The CDR3 has 14 residues. Germline V gene lookup returns CDR1 SGHNT and CDR2 YYREEE (reference sequence). CDR3 bases: TGTGCCGGCAGCTCAAGCGTAGGGAATCAGCCCCAGCATTTT. Amino acid sequence: CAGSSSVGNQPQHF.

CDR3 region: CASSESETQYF. The DNA of the CDR3 is TGCGCCAGCAGTGAGTCGGAGACCCAGTACTTC. The rearrangement links TRBV10-2 to TRBJ2-5; D is unclear. The CDR3 sequence is 11 residues long. V was clipped by 0 bases and J by 5 bases, with 1 base between them. Germline values: CDR1 WSHSY, CDR2 SAAADI.

For this clone: This sample includes further DNA sequences coding for the same CDR3. Here the CDR3 DNA reads TGTGCCAGCAGACTCTTGAACACTGAAGCTTTCTTT. Translating gives CASRLLNTEAFF. J is TRBJ1-1 and V is TRBV28, with no clear D. The CDR3 has 12 amino acids. Trimming stripped 6 bases from V and 0 bases from J, with 5 bases between. Germline CDR1 is MDHEN and CDR2 is SYDVKM.

In its sample, this clone was seen once. The chain uses TRBV6-5 and TRBJ2-7; possibly TRBD1 or TRBD2 for D (5 bases each). Germline V gene lookup returns CDR1 MNHEY and CDR2 SVGAGI. CDR3 length equals 15 residues. Trimming removed 8 bases from V and 3 bases from J, with 20 bases in between. The CDR3 bases are TGTGCCAGCGGGGGTTCTAGTGGGCGGAGCTACGAGCAGTACTTC. Its translation: CASGGSSGRSYEQYF.

The CDR3 DNA reads as TGTGCCAGTAGCGCTCTTATGGACAGCCATCCTAACTACGAGCAGTACTTC. Translating it yields CASSALMDSHPNYEQYF. The J gene is TRBJ2-7, the V gene TRBV19; D perhaps matches TRBD1 (6 bases). The CDR3 totals 17 residues. Trimming took 6 bases from V and 3 from J, leaving 24 bases between them. Germline CDR1 reads LNHDA; CDR2 reads SQIVND (reference sequence).

The chain uses TRBV30 and TRBJ1-5; D uncertain. Trimming removed 1 base from V and 4 bases from J, with 5 bases in between. The CDR3 runs to 12 residues. Germline loops: CDR1 GTSNPN, CDR2 SVGIG (reference sequence). The CDR3 protein is CAWSGENQPQHF. The DNA for the CDR3 is TGTGCCTGGAGTGGGGAAAATCAGCCCCAGCATTTT. Together with reference TRBV30 and TRBJ1-5, the CDR3 gives the full variable domain: SQTIHQWPATLVQPVGSPLSLECTVEGTSNPNLYWYRQAAGRGLQLLFYSVGIGQISSEVPQNLSASRPQDRQFILSSKKLLLSDSGFYLCAWSGENQPQHFGDGTRLSIL.

This clone occurred a few times. The rearrangement uses TRBV4-2 and TRBJ2-4; D not certain. Germline V gene lookup returns CDR1 LGHNA and CDR2 YNFKEQ. This CDR3 is 12 amino acids long. The V gene lost 4 bases and the J gene lost 6 bases, with 7 bases spanning the gap. This chain's CDR3 is CASSPGGNIQYF. The CDR3 region has the DNA TGTGCCAGCAGCCCTGGTGGAAACATTCAGTACTTC.

This chain joins TRBV7-9 and TRBJ2-3, with 7 bases lining up with TRBD1. V dropped 11 bases and J dropped 5; count of bases not matched to a gene: 16. Looked up from germline, CDR1 is SEHNR and CDR2 is FQNEAQ (reference sequence). This CDR3 has 15 residues. In nucleotides, the CDR3 is TGTGCCGGCACACCGGGGACAGAAATTAGAGATACGCAGTATTTT. Amino acids: CAGTPGTEIRDTQYF. The full variable domain, in which reference TRBV7-9 and TRBJ2-3 provide the parts outside the CDR3, is DTGVSQNPRHKITKRGQNVTFRCDPISEHNRLYWYRQTLGQGPEFLTYFQNEAQLEKSRLLSDRFSAERPKGSFSTLEIQRTEQGDSAMYLCAGTPGTEIRDTQYFGPGTRLTVL.

V is TRBV7-9 and J is TRBJ1-2, with TRBD1 matching over 7 bases. Germline trimming cut 8 bases from V and 5 bases from J; bases unmatched to any gene: 2. The CDR3 extends over 11 amino acids. Per germline, CDR1 SEHNR and CDR2 FQNEAQ (reference sequence). CDR3 sequence: CASQGQYGYTF. Written as DNA, the CDR3 is TGTGCCAGCCAGGGACAGTATGGCTACACCTTC. Full variable domain (rest looked up from reference TRBV7-9 and TRBJ1-2): DTGVSQNPRHKITKRGQNVTFRCDPISEHNRLYWYRQTLGQGPEFLTYFQNEAQLEKSRLLSDRFSAERPKGSFSTLEIQRTEQGDSAMYLCASQGQYGYTFGSGTRLTVV.

This chain's CDR3 is CASSQENSYNEQFF. The CDR3 DNA sequence: TGTGCCAGCTCACAAGAGAACTCCTACAATGAGCAGTTCTTC. The V and J genes are TRBV18 and TRBJ2-1; D is ambiguous. This CDR3 contains 14 residues. Germline CDR1 KGHSH, CDR2 LQKENI. Trimming removed 4 bases at V and 0 bases at J, with 7 bases between.